What follows are 5 T cell receptor beta chains derived from one specimen sequenced in a study of blood T cell repertoires in COVID-19 (dated by TCRdb to 2020 to 2021). Library construction relied on the immunoSEQ multiplex PCR assay. TCRdb's version of the immuneACCESS table is confined to in-frame rearrangements and falls short of the full clone set. An unresolved V gene accounts for under half of the shortfall where checked; the remainder is of unknown origin. The sample table holds tens of thousands of clones, of which 81% were seen once. The biggest ten clones account for around 24% of the sample. Material: peripheral blood. The receptors were gathered from a woman over 75 with COVID-19, enrolled during active disease.

The V gene is TRBV4-1, the J gene TRBJ2-5; possibly TRBD2 for D (5 bases). Germline CDR1 and CDR2: MGHRA and YSYEKL. V was trimmed by 1 base and J by 5 bases, leaving 17 bases between them. This CDR3 is built from 16 residues. The DNA for the CDR3 is TGCGCCAGCAGCCAAGGGACTCGCGGTGGCGGGGAGACCCAGTACTTC. Its translation is CASSQGTRGGGETQYF.

This chain uses TRBV18 with TRBJ1-4; perhaps TRBD1 as D (5 bases). The CDR3 contains 19 residues. Per germline, CDR1 KGHSH and CDR2 LQKENI. Between the trimmed V and J ends, which lost 2 bases and 0 bases, there was a span of 19 bases. CDR3 in DNA: TGTGCCAGCTCACCAACGCAGGGTGGTAATCCCTCAACTAATGAAAAACTGTTTTTT. Translating gives CASSPTQGGNPSTNEKLFF.

This clone was counted between two and nine times. The rearrangement links TRBV4-2 to TRBJ2-7, with a weak D call TRBD2 (5 bases). Trimming took 2 bases from V and 0 from J, leaving 8 bases between them. CDR3 length: 14 residues. Germline V gives CDR1 LGHNA, CDR2 YNFKEQ. In DNA, the CDR3 is TGTGCCAGCAGCCAAACCGGGGACTCCTACGAGCAGTACTTC. This translates into CASSQTGDSYEQYF.

This rearrangement joins TRBV19 to TRBJ1-3; TRBD1 might be the D (5 bases). CDR3 length: 15 amino acids. V was shortened by 1 base and J by 4 bases, with 11 bases between the two germline ends. CDR1 and CDR2 (germline): LNHDA, SQIVND (reference sequence). The CDR3 DNA reads TGTGCCAGTAGTATAGGACAGAGCATCGGAAACACCATATATTTT. Translated: CASSIGQSIGNTIYF.

This clone has a handful of counts. This chain joins TRBV28 and TRBJ1-5; 9 bases line up with TRBD1. The ends lost 2 bases at V and 2 bases at J; junction bases unmatched: 22. The CDR3 is made up of 22 amino acids. Germline lookup yields CDR1 MDHEN and CDR2 SYDVKM. The CDR3 region has the DNA TGTGCCAGCAGTTTAGAGTCCCGCGGGACAGGGTGGGGGGCTATACGCAATCAGCCCCAGCATTTT. Protein sequence: CASSLESRGTGWGAIRNQPQHF.